The 15 T cell receptor beta chains reported below all come from one sample, sequenced in a study of regulatory T cells in long-lasting Graves disease. CDR3-region Arm-PCR and iRepertoire HTBI primers produced the TCR beta libraries. MiXCR was run by TCRdb on the multiplex PCR reads, yielding one entry per CDR3 protein. This sample has 420,000 or so distinct CDR3 sequences, with around 20% found just once. Time point reported: persistent/refractory GD, antithyroid drugs over 5 years with positive TRAb. There was RNA extracted from PBMCs, and the TCR library was made from it. The starting material was peripheral blood mononuclear cells (PBMCs), obtained when the disease was refractory, from a patient treated with antithyroid drugs. Source of these receptors: a female donor with Graves disease.

Only a few counts were recorded for this clonotype. The genes are TRBV19 and TRBJ2-7; the match to TRBD1 covers 7 bases. CDR1 and CDR2 (germline): LNHDA, SQIVND (reference sequence). This CDR3 contains 16 residues. V lost 4 bases and J lost 4; bases outside the gene matches: 13. DNA of the CDR3: TGTGCCAGTAGTACTCGACAGGGAGTGGGTGTATACGAGCAGTACTTC. It translates to CASSTRQGVGVYEQYF.

Concerning this clonotype: The junction shows a germline mismatch at one end, possibly a read error. V and J are TRBV14 and TRBJ2-1; TRBD2 matches 7 bases. Germline CDR1 and CDR2: SGHDN and FVKESK. The CDR3 runs 14 residues. The CDR3 sequence is CASSQVTRRGGKVF. The CDR3 nucleotides are TGTGCCAGCAGCCAAGTTACGCGTAGGGGAGGGAAGGTTTTC.

This clonotype was seen repeatedly, ten times or more. The chain couples TRBV28 to TRBJ2-7, with 12 bases lining up with TRBD1. This CDR3 spans 15 amino acids. Germline trimming cut 4 bases from V and 5 bases from J; bases unmatched to any gene: 6. Germline-derived CDR1 and CDR2 are MDHEN and SYDVKM. CDR3 in DNA: TGTGCCAGCAGTTATGGGGGACAGGGGGCCGACGAGCAGTACTTC. It specifies CASSYGGQGADEQYF.

There are a few counts of this clonotype. This sequence joins TRBV5-1 and TRBJ2-7; 9 nucleotides line up with TRBD2. This CDR3 spans 15 amino acids. CDR1 SGHRS and CDR2 YFSETQ come from the germline V gene. V lost 5 bases, J lost 2 bases, and 8 bases stayed unmatched. The CDR3 nucleotides read TGCGCCAGCAGGTTATTAGCGGGAGAGACCTACGAGCAGTACTTC. It encodes CASRLLAGETYEQYF.

This chain connects TRBV4-3 to TRBJ2-7; 7 nucleotides agree with TRBD2. This CDR3 spans 14 amino acids. Germline V gene sequence: CDR1 LGHNA, CDR2 YSLEER. Trimming removed 3 bases from V and 5 bases from J; junction bases left unmatched: 7. The CDR3 here is CASSQGGSVHEQYF. In DNA form, the CDR3 reads TGCGCCAGCAGCCAGGGGGGGTCGGTCCACGAGCAGTACTTC.

This clonotype has more than one count but fewer than ten. V and J are TRBV14 and TRBJ2-7; perhaps TRBD2 as D (5 bases). V was shortened by 1 base and J by 0 bases, with 13 bases between the two germline ends. Germline V lookup: CDR1 SGHDN, CDR2 FVKESK. The CDR3 totals 16 residues. DNA of the CDR3: TGTGCCAGCAGCCAAGGGTGGGGAGAGGTCTCCTACGAGCAGTACTTC. Amino acid sequence: CASSQGWGEVSYEQYF.

This clonotype has a count of ten or more. The chain links TRBV12-3 or TRBV12-4 to TRBJ1-5; D gene uncertain. The V and J ends lost 3 bases and 0 bases respectively, with 6 bases between them. This CDR3 is built from 14 residues. As DNA, the CDR3 is TGTGCCAGCAGTTTGGCCGATAGCAATCAGCCCCAGCATTTT. The encoded protein is CASSLADSNQPQHF.

The chain joins TRBV11-2 to TRBJ2-5, with 12 bases identical to TRBD2. The CDR3 is 17 amino acids. Germline values: CDR1 SGHAT, CDR2 FQNNGV. With 1 base clipped from V and 5 bases from J, the junction kept 8 bases outside the gene matches. CDR3 amino acids: CASSLGLAGGLGETQYF. In DNA form, the CDR3 reads TGTGCCAGCAGCTTAGGTCTAGCGGGAGGGCTGGGGGAGACCCAGTACTTC.

This clonotype was counted a single time. J is TRBJ2-5 and V is TRBV11-2; D possibly uses TRBD1 or TRBD2 (5 bases each). The CDR3 has 13 amino acids. Germline loops: CDR1 SGHAT, CDR2 FQNNGV. V dropped 5 bases and J dropped 7 bases, with 14 bases sitting between them. CDR3 loop: CASSPPGTATQYF. The CDR3 DNA is TGTGCCAGCAGCCCCCCCGGGACGGCGACCCAGTACTTC.

The gene calls are TRBV20-1 and TRBJ2-1; D is undetermined. Germline assignment: CDR1 DFQATT and CDR2 SNEGSKA (reference sequence). The CDR3 loop spans 13 amino acids. V was cut by 2 bases and J by 6 bases, with 11 bases left in between. Written as DNA, the CDR3 is TGCAGTGCTAGACTTCGGAGTGTCAATGAGCAGTTCTTC. It translates to CSARLRSVNEQFF.

This chain connects TRBV18 to TRBJ1-3; D unclear. Germline values: CDR1 KGHSH, CDR2 LQKENI. Trimming took 2 bases from V and 1 from J, leaving 9 bases between them. The CDR3 runs to 15 residues. CDR3 nucleotide sequence: TGTGCCAGCTCACCATTGGAGGGATCTGGAAACACCATATATTTT. This translates into CASSPLEGSGNTIYF.

This clonotype was recorded at least ten times. The rearrangement joins TRBV24-1 to TRBJ1-5, with TRBD1 matching 7 bases. Germline loops: CDR1 KGHDR, CDR2 SFDVKD. After removal of 7 bases from V and 7 bases from J, the junction contained 12 bases not matched to a gene. This CDR3 comprises 15 residues. The CDR3 nucleotides read TGTGCCACCAGCAGAACAGGGGACAAGGCCCAGCCCCAGCATTTT. It translates to CATSRTGDKAQPQHF.

This clonotype was seen a few times. The chain combines TRBV20-1 with TRBJ1-2; D not certain. V dropped 3 bases and J dropped 4 bases, with 18 bases sitting between them. Germline V gives CDR1 DFQATT, CDR2 SNEGSKA (reference sequence). This CDR3 spans 15 amino acids. The CDR3 DNA sequence: TGCAGTGCTAGTGGCGAGCAGGCTAGCGGCTATGGCTACACCTTC. Its translation: CSASGEQASGYGYTF.

This clonotype was detected a few times. This chain links TRBV6-1 with TRBJ1-5; D is unclear. Trimming stripped 5 bases from V and 0 bases from J, with 23 bases between. CDR1 and CDR2 (germline): MNHNS, SASEGT. CDR3 length equals 19 residues. This CDR3 is CASSSHSTYKGNSNQPQHF. The CDR3 DNA reads as TGTGCCAGCAGTAGCCACAGTACCTACAAGGGCAATAGCAATCAGCCCCAGCATTTT.

As regards this clonotype: A much larger clone lies one base from this, so it may be a read error. The gene calls are TRBV2 and TRBJ2-7; the D is unclear. The CDR3 contains 11 residues. The V and J ends lost 11 bases and 4 bases respectively, with 12 bases between them. CDR1 is SNHLY and CDR2 is FYNNEI in the germline V gene. The CDR3 region is CAGTLGYEQYF. In DNA form, the CDR3 reads TGTGCCGGCACCTTAGGATACGAGCAGTACTTC. Full variable domain (missing parts from reference TRBV2 and TRBJ2-7): EPEVTQTPSHQVTQMGQEVILRCVPISNHLYFYWYRQILGQKVEFLVSFYNNEISEKSEIFDDQFSVERPDGSNFTLKIRSTKLEDSAMYFCAGTLGYEQYFGPGTRLTVT.